A selection of T cell receptor beta chains follows, all from one sample in a study of T cell responses to AZD1222 COVID-19 vaccine. The assay was immunoSEQ multiplex PCR, and TCRdb's table has in-frame clones only and misses some. The sample shows about 60,000 clones, 65% to 90% of them seen only once. The starting material was peripheral blood, obtained on day 0 of AZD1222 vaccination. The receptors stem from an adult in good health. CDR3s include the opening cysteine and the closing phenylalanine or tryptophan. The order of the fields is V gene, clone size, J gene, D gene, CDR3 protein, CDR3 DNA. The D gene is left open where the match is weak. Clone size is shown for a subset of rows, as once, few, many or a class of expanded clone.

v_call: TRBV6-5; clone_size: .; j_call: TRBJ2-3; d_call: .; cdr3_aa: CASFERGRTDTQYF; cdr3_nt: TGTGCCAGCTTCGAAAGGGGACGAACAGATACGCAGTATTTT
v_call: TRBV29-1; clone_size: .; j_call: TRBJ1-1; d_call: TRBD1; cdr3_aa: CSVTTGGWTEAFF; cdr3_nt: TGCAGCGTCACGACAGGGGGCTGGACTGAAGCTTTCTTT
v_call: TRBV5-6; clone_size: .; j_call: TRBJ2-4; d_call: .; cdr3_aa: CASSLAGGVWKYF; cdr3_nt: TGTGCCAGCAGCTTGGCCGGAGGGGTATGGAAGTACTTC
v_call: TRBV3-1/TRBV3-2; clone_size: few; j_call: TRBJ2-3; d_call: TRBD1; cdr3_aa: CASSRQGTDTQYF; cdr3_nt: TGTGCCAGCAGTAGACAGGGAACAGATACGCAGTATTTT
v_call: TRBV19; clone_size: .; j_call: TRBJ1-5; d_call: .; cdr3_aa: CASSIWGRVGQPQHF; cdr3_nt: TGTGCCAGTAGTATTTGGGGTCGGGTTGGACAGCCCCAGCATTTT
v_call: TRBV4-3; clone_size: .; j_call: TRBJ2-7; d_call: TRBD1; cdr3_aa: CASSPLGQGMSGARLYF; cdr3_nt: TGCGCCAGCAGCCCCCTGGGACAGGGGATGTCGGGCGCGAGGCTGTACTTC
v_call: TRBV4-1; clone_size: few; j_call: TRBJ1-1; d_call: .; cdr3_aa: CASSQVLNTEAFF; cdr3_nt: TGCGCCAGCAGCCAAGTTCTGAACACTGAAGCTTTCTTT
v_call: TRBV6-5; clone_size: few; j_call: TRBJ2-7; d_call: TRBD2; cdr3_aa: CASSYSTTSGSYEQYF; cdr3_nt: TGTGCCAGCAGTTACTCGACGACTAGCGGGTCCTACGAGCAGTACTTC
v_call: TRBV6-2/TRBV6-3; clone_size: .; j_call: TRBJ2-3; d_call: .; cdr3_aa: CASTPLTGDTQYF; cdr3_nt: TGTGCCAGCACCCCTTTGACTGGGGATACGCAGTATTTT
v_call: TRBV6-2/TRBV6-3; clone_size: few; j_call: TRBJ1-5; d_call: .; cdr3_aa: CASSSRQDLNQPQHF; cdr3_nt: TGTGCCAGCAGTTCCCGACAGGACCTCAATCAGCCCCAGCATTTT
v_call: TRBV9; clone_size: .; j_call: TRBJ1-6; d_call: .; cdr3_aa: CASRRFGDSPLHF; cdr3_nt: TGTGCCAGCAGAAGGTTTGGTGATTCACCCCTCCACTTT
v_call: TRBV25-1; clone_size: .; j_call: TRBJ2-1; d_call: .; cdr3_aa: CASSLTGSNEQFF; cdr3_nt: TGTGCCAGCAGTCTTACAGGTAGCAATGAGCAGTTCTTC
v_call: TRBV7-9; clone_size: few; j_call: TRBJ1-4; d_call: .; cdr3_aa: CASSLTSNEKLFF; cdr3_nt: TGTGCCAGCAGCTTAACCTCTAATGAAAAACTGTTTTTT
v_call: TRBV7-2; clone_size: .; j_call: TRBJ1-4; d_call: TRBD1; cdr3_aa: CASGKGQHNEKLFF; cdr3_nt: TGTGCCAGCGGCAAGGGACAGCATAATGAAAAACTGTTTTTT
v_call: TRBV6-4; clone_size: .; j_call: TRBJ1-5; d_call: .; cdr3_aa: CASSPRWAQQPQHF; cdr3_nt: TGTGCCAGCAGTCCACGGTGGGCTCAGCAGCCCCAGCATTTT
v_call: TRBV28; clone_size: .; j_call: TRBJ1-2; d_call: .; cdr3_aa: CASSLDGYTF; cdr3_nt: TGTGCCAGCAGTTTGGACGGCTACACCTTC
v_call: TRBV7-9; clone_size: .; j_call: TRBJ2-1; d_call: .; cdr3_aa: CASSFGTPSYNEQFF; cdr3_nt: TGTGCCAGCAGCTTTGGGACACCTTCCTACAATGAGCAGTTCTTC
v_call: TRBV9; clone_size: .; j_call: TRBJ1-6; d_call: TRBD1; cdr3_aa: CASSPGQGKNSPLHF; cdr3_nt: TGTGCCAGCAGCCCGGGACAGGGGAAGAATTCACCCCTCCACTTT
v_call: TRBV28; clone_size: .; j_call: TRBJ1-2; d_call: .; cdr3_aa: CASSTGGYGYTF; cdr3_nt: TGTGCCAGCAGTACCGGGGGGTATGGCTACACCTTC
v_call: TRBV3-1/TRBV3-2; clone_size: .; j_call: TRBJ1-6; d_call: TRBD1; cdr3_aa: CASSQGTGTGWGSPLHF; cdr3_nt: TGTGCCAGCAGCCAGGGAACCGGGACAGGGTGGGGATCACCCCTCCACTTT
v_call: TRBV11-2; clone_size: .; j_call: TRBJ1-2; d_call: TRBD1; cdr3_aa: CASSSGQTINYGYTF; cdr3_nt: TGTGCCAGCAGCTCGGGACAGACCATTAACTATGGCTACACCTTC
v_call: TRBV19; clone_size: .; j_call: TRBJ2-1; d_call: .; cdr3_aa: CASREGEESYNEQFF; cdr3_nt: TGTGCCAGTAGAGAGGGAGAAGAATCCTACAATGAGCAGTTCTTC
v_call: TRBV5-1; clone_size: few; j_call: TRBJ2-7; d_call: TRBD1; cdr3_aa: CASSSRGTASYEQYF; cdr3_nt: TGCGCCAGCAGCTCAAGGGGGACAGCCTCCTACGAGCAGTACTTC
v_call: TRBV7-2; clone_size: once; j_call: TRBJ1-3; d_call: TRBD1; cdr3_aa: CASSPSGQPRNTIYF; cdr3_nt: TGTGCCAGCAGCCCCTCGGGACAGCCAAGAAACACCATATATTTT
v_call: TRBV15; clone_size: .; j_call: TRBJ2-1; d_call: .; cdr3_aa: CATSSYRAGLYNEQFF; cdr3_nt: TGTGCCACCAGCAGCTATAGGGCGGGGTTGTACAATGAGCAGTTCTTC
v_call: TRBV24-1; clone_size: .; j_call: TRBJ2-3; d_call: .; cdr3_aa: CATSDFSSGTDTQYF; cdr3_nt: TGTGCCACCAGTGATTTCTCTAGCGGCACAGATACGCAGTATTTT
v_call: TRBV21-1; clone_size: .; j_call: TRBJ2-3; d_call: .; cdr3_aa: CASSLGLAGGPGDTQYF; cdr3_nt: TGTGCCAGCAGCCTTGGACTAGCGGGAGGGCCAGGAGATACGCAGTATTTT
v_call: TRBV12-5; clone_size: .; j_call: TRBJ2-7; d_call: TRBD2; cdr3_aa: CASGLVLLAGGPGEQYF; cdr3_nt: TGTGCTAGTGGTTTGGTGCTCCTAGCGGGAGGGCCTGGCGAGCAGTACTTC
v_call: TRBV3-1/TRBV3-2; clone_size: few; j_call: TRBJ1-2; d_call: .; cdr3_aa: CASSQDATYGYTF; cdr3_nt: TGTGCCAGCAGCCAAGACGCAACGTATGGCTACACCTTC
v_call: TRBV9; clone_size: .; j_call: TRBJ2-5; d_call: .; cdr3_aa: CASSVEIAVQETQYF; cdr3_nt: TGTGCCAGCAGCGTAGAGATAGCGGTGCAAGAGACCCAGTACTTC
v_call: TRBV28; clone_size: .; j_call: TRBJ1-4; d_call: TRBD1; cdr3_aa: CASRQGGKKLFF; cdr3_nt: TGTGCCAGCCGACAGGGAGGGAAAAAACTGTTTTTT
v_call: TRBV27; clone_size: .; j_call: TRBJ1-1; d_call: .; cdr3_aa: CASSLNGRRATEAFF; cdr3_nt: TGTGCCAGCAGTTTAAACGGCCGAAGGGCCACTGAAGCTTTCTTT
v_call: TRBV7-9; clone_size: .; j_call: TRBJ1-3; d_call: .; cdr3_aa: CASSLTKGGDSGNTIYF; cdr3_nt: TGTGCCAGCAGCTTAACGAAGGGGGGCGACTCTGGAAACACCATATATTTT
v_call: TRBV9; clone_size: few; j_call: TRBJ1-2; d_call: .; cdr3_aa: CASSGTGRIARGYTF; cdr3_nt: TGTGCCAGCAGCGGTACAGGAAGGATCGCGCGGGGCTACACCTTC
v_call: TRBV12-3/TRBV12-4; clone_size: .; j_call: TRBJ2-7; d_call: .; cdr3_aa: CASSWGNYEQYF; cdr3_nt: TGTGCCAGCAGTTGGGGGAACTACGAGCAGTACTTC
v_call: TRBV7-3; clone_size: .; j_call: TRBJ1-2; d_call: .; cdr3_aa: CASSRDGGGDGYTF; cdr3_nt: TGTGCCAGCAGTAGAGACGGTGGGGGGGATGGCTACACCTTC
v_call: TRBV19; clone_size: once; j_call: TRBJ1-6; d_call: .; cdr3_aa: CASSHGRRRYNSPLHF; cdr3_nt: TGTGCCAGTAGCCATGGACGGCGGCGCTATAATTCACCCCTCCACTTT
v_call: TRBV5-4; clone_size: once; j_call: TRBJ2-5; d_call: TRBD1; cdr3_aa: CASSPRGRNEETQYF; cdr3_nt: TGTGCCAGCAGCCCCAGGGGGCGGAATGAAGAGACCCAGTACTTC
v_call: TRBV11-1; clone_size: .; j_call: TRBJ2-5; d_call: .; cdr3_aa: CASSWGTNRETQYF; cdr3_nt: TGTGCCAGCAGCTGGGGGACGAACCGAGAGACCCAGTACTTC
v_call: TRBV9; clone_size: .; j_call: TRBJ2-1; d_call: .; cdr3_aa: CASSPSGLASEQFF; cdr3_nt: TGTGCCAGCAGCCCCTCGGGGCTAGCTAGTGAGCAGTTCTTC
v_call: TRBV2; clone_size: .; j_call: TRBJ2-7; d_call: .; cdr3_aa: CASRESPFSSYEQYF; cdr3_nt: TGTGCCAGCAGGGAAAGTCCGTTTAGCTCCTACGAGCAGTACTTC
v_call: TRBV5-4; clone_size: .; j_call: TRBJ1-4; d_call: TRBD1; cdr3_aa: CASSTETGRTNEKLFF; cdr3_nt: TGTGCCAGCAGCACAGAGACAGGGAGAACTAATGAAAAACTGTTTTTT
v_call: TRBV3-1/TRBV3-2; clone_size: .; j_call: TRBJ2-4; d_call: TRBD2; cdr3_aa: CASSQSLTSHIQYF; cdr3_nt: TGTGCCAGCAGCCAGTCTTTGACTAGCCACATTCAGTACTTC
v_call: TRBV30; clone_size: .; j_call: TRBJ1-1; d_call: TRBD1; cdr3_aa: CAWRDRGLWTEAFF; cdr3_nt: TGTGCCTGGAGGGACAGGGGGCTATGGACTGAAGCTTTCTTT
v_call: TRBV6-5; clone_size: .; j_call: TRBJ2-7; d_call: .; cdr3_aa: CASSPPGRQSYEQYF; cdr3_nt: TGTGCCAGCAGTCCCCCCGGCCGGCAAAGCTACGAGCAGTACTTC
v_call: TRBV5-5; clone_size: .; j_call: TRBJ2-3; d_call: .; cdr3_aa: CASSLDVLVGTDTQYF; cdr3_nt: TGTGCCAGCAGCTTGGATGTACTAGTAGGCACAGATACGCAGTATTTT
v_call: TRBV4-1; clone_size: .; j_call: TRBJ2-2; d_call: .; cdr3_aa: CASSHNGVTGELFF; cdr3_nt: TGCGCCAGCAGCCACAACGGGGTCACCGGGGAGCTGTTTTTT
v_call: TRBV6-5; clone_size: .; j_call: TRBJ1-2; d_call: .; cdr3_aa: CASWEGGWGGYTF; cdr3_nt: TGTGCCAGTTGGGAGGGGGGATGGGGAGGCTACACCTTC
v_call: TRBV5-6; clone_size: .; j_call: TRBJ2-5; d_call: .; cdr3_aa: CASSSGVRWGETQYF; cdr3_nt: TGTGCCAGCAGCTCGGGTGTGCGGTGGGGGGAGACCCAGTACTTC
v_call: TRBV18; clone_size: .; j_call: TRBJ2-1; d_call: .; cdr3_aa: CASSINRGWNEQFF; cdr3_nt: TGTGCCAGCTCAATAAATCGCGGATGGAATGAGCAGTTCTTC
v_call: TRBV5-1; clone_size: .; j_call: TRBJ1-4; d_call: .; cdr3_aa: CASSLGGTNEKLFF; cdr3_nt: TGCGCCAGCAGCTTAGGGGGAACTAATGAAAAACTGTTTTTT
v_call: TRBV6-5; clone_size: .; j_call: TRBJ2-5; d_call: .; cdr3_aa: CASSYLTGVGQETQYF; cdr3_nt: TGTGCCAGCAGTTACCTTACAGGCGTGGGGCAAGAGACCCAGTACTTC
v_call: TRBV5-6; clone_size: .; j_call: TRBJ1-6; d_call: TRBD1; cdr3_aa: CASSWYGQGELPLHF; cdr3_nt: TGTGCCAGCAGCTGGTACGGACAGGGCGAGCTTCCCCTCCACTTT
v_call: TRBV18; clone_size: .; j_call: TRBJ2-2; d_call: TRBD2; cdr3_aa: CASSPPTGGYTGELFF; cdr3_nt: TGTGCCAGCTCACCACCGACGGGAGGGTACACCGGGGAGCTGTTTTTT
v_call: TRBV2; clone_size: .; j_call: TRBJ1-2; d_call: .; cdr3_aa: CASTVQGFGYTF; cdr3_nt: TGTGCCAGCACGGTACAAGGTTTTGGCTACACCTTC
v_call: TRBV9; clone_size: .; j_call: TRBJ1-1; d_call: TRBD1; cdr3_aa: CASSFGQGGGMNTEAFF; cdr3_nt: TGTGCCAGCAGCTTCGGACAGGGAGGAGGGATGAACACTGAAGCTTTCTTT
v_call: TRBV3-1/TRBV3-2; clone_size: .; j_call: TRBJ2-5; d_call: .; cdr3_aa: CASSHPTGGIETQYF; cdr3_nt: TGTGCCAGCAGCCATCCTACGGGGGGCATAGAGACCCAGTACTTC
v_call: TRBV19; clone_size: .; j_call: TRBJ1-2; d_call: .; cdr3_aa: CASSIDLLTVYGYTF; cdr3_nt: TGTGCCAGTAGTATAGATCTATTAACAGTCTATGGCTACACCTTC
v_call: TRBV6-5; clone_size: once; j_call: TRBJ2-3; d_call: TRBD2; cdr3_aa: CASRGTSGTKQYF; cdr3_nt: TGTGCCAGCAGGGGGACTAGCGGAACTAAGCAGTATTTT